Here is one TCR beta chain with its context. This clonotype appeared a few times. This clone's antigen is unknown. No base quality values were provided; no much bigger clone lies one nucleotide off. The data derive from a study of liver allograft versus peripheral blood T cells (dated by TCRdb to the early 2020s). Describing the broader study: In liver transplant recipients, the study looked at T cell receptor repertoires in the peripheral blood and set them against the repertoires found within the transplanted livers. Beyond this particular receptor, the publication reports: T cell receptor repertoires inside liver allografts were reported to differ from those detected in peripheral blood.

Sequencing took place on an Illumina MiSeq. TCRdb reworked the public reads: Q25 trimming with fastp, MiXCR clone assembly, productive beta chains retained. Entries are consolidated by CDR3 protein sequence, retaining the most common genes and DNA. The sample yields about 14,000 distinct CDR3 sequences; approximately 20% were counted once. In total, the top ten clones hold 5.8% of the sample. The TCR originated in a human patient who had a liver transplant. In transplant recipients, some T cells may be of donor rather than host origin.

The CDR3 protein is CASMWTTYGYTF. The sequence in DNA is TGTGCCAGCATGTGGACAACCTATGGCTACACCTTC. This sequence uses TRBV6-1 and TRBJ1-2; tentative D gene TRBD1, with 5 bases matching. The CDR3 runs 12 amino acids, cysteine and phenylalanine included. The only DNA kept is the CDR3, 36 bases in frame from the first base. Reading the germline V gene gives CDR1 MNHNS and CDR2 SASEGT. V is cut by 7 bases and J by 4 bases, and the space between the germline ends is 10 bases.